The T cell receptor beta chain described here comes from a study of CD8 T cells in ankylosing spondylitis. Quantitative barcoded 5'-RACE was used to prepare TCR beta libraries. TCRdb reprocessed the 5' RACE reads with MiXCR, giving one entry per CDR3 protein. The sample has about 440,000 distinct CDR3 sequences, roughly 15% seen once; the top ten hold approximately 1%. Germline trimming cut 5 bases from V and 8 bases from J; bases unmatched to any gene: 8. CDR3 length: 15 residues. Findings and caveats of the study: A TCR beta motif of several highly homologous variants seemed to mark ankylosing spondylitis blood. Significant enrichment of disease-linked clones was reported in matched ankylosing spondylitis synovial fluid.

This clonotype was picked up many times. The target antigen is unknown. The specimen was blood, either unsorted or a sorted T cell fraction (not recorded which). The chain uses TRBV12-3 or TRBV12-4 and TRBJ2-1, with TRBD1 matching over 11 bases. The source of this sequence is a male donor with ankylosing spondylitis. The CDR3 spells CASSPRRTGGDEQFF. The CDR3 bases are TGTGCCAGCAGTCCGCGAAGGACAGGGGGCGATGAGCAGTTCTTC.